This entry lists 20 T cell receptor beta chains sequenced from one sample in a study of blood T cell repertoires in COVID-19. The table came from immunoSEQ multiplex PCR; TCRdb's copy has only in-frame clones and leaves some out. The sample shows some 150,000 clones, approximately 80% of them seen only once. Sequencing used peripheral blood. These TCRs come from a man aged 65 to 79 with acute or convalescent COVID-19.

This rearrangement joins TRBV15 to TRBJ2-5; 11 bases map to TRBD2. Trimming at V came to 0 bases and at J to 5 bases, leaving 14 bases not matched to a gene. The CDR3 contains 19 residues. CDR1 is LNHNV, CDR2 YYDKDF, per germline (reference sequence). This chain's CDR3 is CATSRDDLAGGFYTETQYF. For the CDR3, the DNA is TGTGCCACCAGCAGAGATGACCTAGCGGGGGGTTTCTATACGGAGACCCAGTACTTC.

This chain connects TRBV7-9 to TRBJ1-2; D is unresolved. The length of the CDR3 is 14 residues. The V gene's germline CDR1 is SEHNR and CDR2 FQNEAQ (reference sequence). V shed 5 bases and J shed 4 bases, with 14 bases lying between them. The CDR3, as DNA: TGTGCCAGCAGCCTATCGGAGGCAGGCTATGGCTACACCTTC. Protein sequence: CASSLSEAGYGYTF. Supplemented by reference TRBV7-9 and TRBJ1-2, the full variable domain reads DTGVSQNPRHKITKRGQNVTFRCDPISEHNRLYWYRQTLGQGPEFLTYFQNEAQLEKSRLLSDRFSAERPKGSFSTLEIQRTEQGDSAMYLCASSLSEAGYGYTFGSGTRLTVV.

This sequence joins TRBV28 and TRBJ1-5; D may be TRBD1 (5 bases). Per germline, CDR1 MDHEN and CDR2 SYDVKM. This CDR3 contains 15 residues. V lost 9 bases to trimming and J lost 9 bases, with 24 bases between them. The CDR3 sequence: CASSREGVGTRPQHF. The CDR3 nucleotides are TGTGCCAGTTCCAGAGAGGGTGTAGGGACTCGGCCCCAGCATTTT.

The chain recombines TRBV28 with TRBJ1-2, with 7 bases identical to TRBD1. The CDR3 is 18 amino acids. Germline values: CDR1 MDHEN, CDR2 SYDVKM. V shed 7 bases and J 0 bases; nucleotides not matched to a gene: 17. CDR3 nucleotide sequence: TGTGCCAGCACCCCCGGGGACCTTCTAGGACAGGCTAACTATGGCTACACCTTC. Residues: CASTPGDLLGQANYGYTF.

The chain couples TRBV9 to TRBJ2-1, with 7 bases fitting TRBD1. Trimming at V came to 4 bases and at J to 5 bases, leaving 9 bases not matched to a gene. Germline values: CDR1 SGDLS, CDR2 YYNGEE. There are 15 residues in the CDR3. CDR3 nucleotides: TGTGCCAGCAGCCGAAAAGGGACAGCGAACAATGAGCAGTTCTTC. As protein: CASSRKGTANNEQFF.

The V gene is TRBV27, the J gene TRBJ2-5; 10 positions agree with TRBD2. Germline CDR1 and CDR2: MNHEY and SMNVEV (reference sequence). Trimming cost V 3 bases and J 8 bases; bases outside gene matches: 9. CDR3 length equals 15 residues. The chain's CDR3 is CASSFSGLAFTTQYF. The CDR3 nucleotides are TGTGCCAGCAGTTTCTCGGGACTAGCGTTCACTACCCAGTACTTC.

For the CDR3, the DNA is TGTGCCAGCAGTGGGGGCGCGGCGCCTAGCACAGATACGCAGTATTTT. Its translation is CASSGGAAPSTDTQYF. This chain joins TRBV28 and TRBJ2-3; D is perhaps TRBD1 (6 bases). The CDR3 is 16 amino acids. Germline V gene data show CDR1 as MDHEN and CDR2 as SYDVKM. V lost 5 bases and J lost 0, with 15 bases in between.

The chain is built from TRBV30 and TRBJ1-5; 9 nucleotides align to TRBD1. This CDR3 is 14 amino acids long. The germline CDR1 and CDR2 sequences are GTSNPN and SVGIG (reference sequence). Trimming removed 0 bases from V and 7 bases from J; junction bases left unmatched: 4. CDR3 sequence (DNA): TGTGCCTGGAGTGTAGGGACAGGGAACCAGCCCCAGCATTTT. It is translated as CAWSVGTGNQPQHF.

This clone has a single count. The chain joins TRBV2 to TRBJ2-5, with a tentative D call TRBD1 (5 bases). Per the germline V gene, CDR1 is SNHLY and CDR2 is FYNNEI. The CDR3 contains 12 residues. V lost 8 bases, J lost 0 bases, and 7 bases lay in between. CDR3 in DNA: TGTGCCAGCGCAGGGAACCAAGAGACCCAGTACTTC. It is translated as CASAGNQETQYF.

The CDR3 protein is CATSDWTSNTGELFF. The CDR3, as DNA: TGTGCCACCAGTGATTGGACATCGAACACCGGGGAGCTGTTTTTT. The rearrangement joins TRBV24-1 to TRBJ2-2; D perhaps matches TRBD1 (5 bases). The ends were cut back, 2 bases at V and 0 bases at J, with 6 bases in the middle. The CDR3 is made up of 15 amino acids. CDR1 is KGHDR and CDR2 is SFDVKD in the germline V gene.

The CDR3, as DNA: TGTGCCAGCAGTCACAGGGCCCAGGGTAATTCACCCCTCCACTTT. This translates into CASSHRAQGNSPLHF. This chain uses TRBV27 with TRBJ1-6; tentatively, D is TRBD1 (6 bases). V was trimmed by 5 bases and J by 6 bases, leaving 14 bases between them. The CDR3 spans 15 residues. CDR1 and CDR2 (germline): MNHEY, SMNVEV (reference sequence).

The chain employs TRBV28 and TRBJ1-5; D call uncertain. Germline CDR1 and CDR2: MDHEN and SYDVKM. The CDR3 sequence is 13 residues long. Trimming removed 7 bases from V and 9 bases from J, with 16 bases in between. DNA of the CDR3: TGTGCCAGCACCTATCCCCGATTTGGGCCCCAGCATTTT. This gives the protein CASTYPRFGPQHF.

This sequence joins TRBV10-2 and TRBJ1-2; possible D gene TRBD1, 6 bases. This CDR3 has 12 amino acids. Germline-derived CDR1 and CDR2 are WSHSY and SAAADI. The germline V and J ends were trimmed by 6 bases and 6 bases, with 11 bases remaining between them. As DNA, the CDR3 is TGCGCCAGCAGCCCCGACAGGAATGGCTACACCTTC. This sequence encodes CASSPDRNGYTF.

This chain links TRBV4-2 with TRBJ2-1, with 7 bases matching TRBD2. J lost 6 bases, V lost 4 bases, and 18 bases had no gene match. Germline V gene sequence: CDR1 LGHNA, CDR2 YNFKEQ. The CDR3 runs 18 residues. The DNA for the CDR3 is TGTGCCAGCAGCCTGGGCGGGGGTTCGAGAATGACGGGCAATGAGCAGTTCTTC. Its translation: CASSLGGGSRMTGNEQFF.

The chain joins TRBV19 to TRBJ1-5, with TRBD1 identical over 7 bases. V dropped 8 bases and J dropped 4; count of bases not matched to a gene: 5. The germline V gene encodes CDR1 LNHDA and CDR2 SQIVND (reference sequence). The CDR3 covers 13 residues. CDR3 nucleotides: TGTGCCAGTCACAGGGGTGGGAATCAGCCCCAGCATTTT. This codes for CASHRGGNQPQHF.

V usage is TRBV6-1 and J usage is TRBJ2-6, with TRBD1 identical over 9 bases. V lost 2 bases, J lost 0 bases, and 5 bases stayed unmatched. The CDR3 contains 18 residues. Germline V gene lookup returns CDR1 MNHNS and CDR2 SASEGT. CDR3: CASSERDRGSSGANVLTF. The DNA for the CDR3 is TGTGCCAGCAGTGAAAGAGACAGGGGGAGCTCTGGGGCCAACGTCCTGACTTTC.

The chain couples TRBV28 to TRBJ1-4, with D perhaps TRBD1 (5 bases). The CDR3 runs to 13 residues. The germline gives CDR1 MDHEN, CDR2 SYDVKM. Trimming left V 6 bases short and J 4 bases short, with 9 bases between. CDR3 in DNA: TGTGCCAGCAGACCGACAGTTAATGAAAAACTGTTTTTT. Its translation: CASRPTVNEKLFF.

In this sample, this clone turned up once. The gene calls are TRBV7-2 and TRBJ1-2; D call uncertain. This CDR3 region has 12 residues. CDR1 SGHTA and CDR2 FQGNSA come from the germline V gene. V lost 4 bases and J lost 8, with 11 bases in between. CDR3 loop: CASSSSGRGYTF. The CDR3 DNA reads TGTGCCAGCAGCTCCTCAGGTCGGGGCTACACCTTC.

The genes are TRBV20-1 and TRBJ2-1, with no clear D. CDR1 DFQATT and CDR2 SNEGSKA come from the germline V gene (reference sequence). The CDR3 consists of 10 residues. CDR3 DNA: TGCAGCTCCGTCCGCAATGAGCAGTTCTTC. As protein: CSSVRNEQFF.

The chain is built from TRBV5-4 and TRBJ2-2; D is unresolved. The germline V gene encodes CDR1 SGHNT and CDR2 YYREEE (reference sequence). With 2 bases removed from V and 0 bases from J, the gap between germline ends came to 8 bases. The CDR3 is made up of 15 amino acids. CDR3 loop: CASSLGAPNTGELFF. The CDR3, as DNA: TGTGCCAGCAGCTTAGGAGCCCCGAACACCGGGGAGCTGTTTTTT.